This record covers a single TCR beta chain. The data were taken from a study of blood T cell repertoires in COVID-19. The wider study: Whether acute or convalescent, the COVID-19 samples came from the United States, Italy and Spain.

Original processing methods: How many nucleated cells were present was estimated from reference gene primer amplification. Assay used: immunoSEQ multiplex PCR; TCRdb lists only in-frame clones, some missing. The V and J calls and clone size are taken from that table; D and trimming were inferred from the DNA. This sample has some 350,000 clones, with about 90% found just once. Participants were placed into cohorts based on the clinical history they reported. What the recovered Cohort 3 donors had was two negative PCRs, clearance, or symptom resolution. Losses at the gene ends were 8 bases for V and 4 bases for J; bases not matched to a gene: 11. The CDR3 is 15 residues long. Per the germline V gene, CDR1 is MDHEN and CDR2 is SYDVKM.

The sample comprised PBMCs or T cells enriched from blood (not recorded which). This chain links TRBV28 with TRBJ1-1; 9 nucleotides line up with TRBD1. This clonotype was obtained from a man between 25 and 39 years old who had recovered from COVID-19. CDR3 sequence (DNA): TGTGCCAGCCCCAGGGCGACAGGGGGAGTCACTGAAGCTTTCTTT. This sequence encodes CASPRATGGVTEAFF. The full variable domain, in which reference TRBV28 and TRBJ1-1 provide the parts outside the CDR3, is DVKVTQSSRYLVKRTGEKVFLECVQDMDHENMFWYRQDPGLGLRLIYFSYDVKMKEKGDIPEGYSVSREKKERFSLILESASTNQTSMYLCASPRATGGVTEAFFGQGTRLTVV.